This T cell receptor beta chain was recovered during a study of T cells in Graves' hyperthyroidism and ophthalmopathy. RNA transcripts provided the source from which TCR beta CDR3 regions were amplified. Initially, a first-round RT-PCR of the TCR CDR3 employed the HTBI primer set. TCRdb passed the multiplex PCR reads through MiXCR, listing each CDR3 protein once. The table includes more than 300,000 distinct CDR3 sequences, about 18% detected once. This clonotype was seen many times. The CDR3 consists of 11 residues. V was cut by 3 bases and J by 11 bases, with 13 bases left in between. Germline lookup yields CDR1 DFQATT and CDR2 SNEGSKA (reference sequence).

Material: blood. The sequence came from a man aged 18-30 years with Graves' ophthalmopathy. V and J are TRBV20-1 and TRBJ1-1; weak D call: TRBD1 (5 bases). The CDR3 protein is CSASGGFEAFF. CDR3 bases: TGCAGTGCTAGTGGGGGGTTTGAGGCTTTCTTT.